By sample fraction, the clone carrying this TCR beta chain is large. Its antigen remains unidentified. The CDR3 totals 13 residues. Germline loops: CDR1 ENHRY, CDR2 SYGVKD. Deletions cut 0 bases from V and 5 bases from J, with 7 bases between. Patients who underwent sequencing had shown CD8+CD57+ cell expansion by flow cytometry. Patients had not yet gotten any therapy when their blood was taken for sampling. The data are from a study of CD8+CD57+ T cells in acquired aplastic anemia. Study-wide context: The DNA of sorted CD4+ and CD8+ cells averaged 3.2 ug. Study conclusions and caveats: For CD8+ Simpson's diversity, patients and controls showed no significant difference. Patients shared around 30 CD8+ CDR3 sequences with controls.

Investigators profiled TCR beta VDJ and CDR3 from genomic DNA template. MiXCR, applied by TCRdb to the reads, yields one record per CDR3 protein. The sample has under 200,000 distinct CDR3 sequences, 40% to 60% seen once. Sequencing was done on a sample of sorted CD4+, CD8+, or CD8+CD57+ T cells (not recorded which) from PBMCs. The rearrangement uses TRBV10-3 and TRBJ1-1; no reliable D call. The sequence derives from a human donor with aplastic anemia. The CDR3 DNA reads as TGTGCCATCAGTGAGTCCCCCGGGACTGAAGCTTTCTTT. Encoded protein: CAISESPGTEAFF.